The 2 T cell receptor beta chains below were found in one sample sequenced in a study of OX40 agonist ivuxolimab in advanced cancers. This table comes from immunoSEQ multiplex PCR, and its TCRdb copy is limited to in-frame clones, with some not included. The table records some 35,000 clones, under 80% of them present only once. Sample: CD4+ or CD8+ T cells sorted from blood, taken in a trial of the OX40 agonist ivuxolimab. Receptor source: an adult with an advanced solid tumor such as melanoma, head and neck, liver or kidney cancer.

The chain is built from TRBV11-2 and TRBJ2-7; 8 bases are shared with TRBD2. Looked up from germline, CDR1 is SGHAT and CDR2 is FQNNGV. With V trimmed by 1 base and J by 1 base, 3 bases remained unmatched. CDR3 length: 15 residues. The CDR3 DNA sequence: TGTGCCAGCAGCTTAGCAGCGGGGGTGTCCTACGAGCAGTACTTC. Its translation: CASSLAAGVSYEQYF.

The genes are TRBV4-2 and TRBJ2-3; 12 bases agree with TRBD2. The CDR3 has 17 residues. With 0 bases clipped from V and 5 bases from J, the junction kept 6 bases outside the gene matches. Looked up from germline, CDR1 is LGHNA and CDR2 is YNFKEQ. The CDR3 loop reads CASSQEPSGGARDTQYF. The CDR3 DNA reads as TGTGCCAGCAGCCAAGAACCTAGCGGGGGGGCCAGAGATACGCAGTATTTT.